This TCR beta chain was documented in a study of T and B cells in COVID-19 patients (dated by TCRdb to the early 2020s). Study-wide context: Using TRB and IGH repertoire sequencing of peripheral blood, the study characterized adaptive immunity in COVID-19 patients who had active infection or had recovered. The recovered cohort included more than 15 patients who contributed some 21 samples, and most of those patients had mild to moderate COVID-19 that was managed on an outpatient basis. Patients in the recovered cohort had a median age of approximately 33 years, compared with 67 years for patients in the active-infection cohort. Of the 20 patients in the active-infection cohort, roughly 11 were critically ill and needed mechanical ventilation or ECMO. Comorbidities linked to unfavorable COVID-19 outcome were present in about 90% of the 20 patients in the active-infection cohort. The repository of TCR and BCR sequences included 55 to 75 time points from about 35 patients, and more than 7 million TCR sequences were analysed. Two patients were included in both the recovered and active cohorts because samples were available from active disease and after recovery. An age-matched reference group of 39 healthy donors negative for COVID-19 antibodies served as the comparison for repertoire analyses. Up to roughly 10 follow-up blood samples were collected per patient, with some samples spanning different disease stages in the same individual. Here is what the overall study found, with its caveats: The reported TCR clusters were stated to require prospective validation before clinical use. In active COVID-19, TRB repertoires were highly clonal, while at recovery, diversity and richness increased above the levels seen in healthy donors. Patients with COVID-19 were reported to show strongly skewed TRBV/TRBJ gene usage. Specific T cell subsets (CD4+/Treg/CD8+) and sorted SARS-CoV-2-responsive or tetramer+ T cells had not yet been sequenced, with those experiments still ongoing. Few blood samples were available from mildly ill patients while symptoms were present, and early samples from severe cases were likewise scarce. The cohort was considered too small for HLA contributions to COVID-19 susceptibility or severity to be assessed. A total of roughly 2,000 TCR clusters were exclusive to the recovered cohort, and approximately 28 of those clusters were low-pGen clusters.

TCRdb shows the sequencer as Illumina MiSeq. Multiplex PCR with BIOMED2 TRB-A/B primer pools was used to amplify the TRB rearrangements. Illumina-compatible adapters and 7-nucleotide sample barcodes were added to the amplicons in two consecutive PCRs. Phusion HS II polymerase was used for all library PCRs. The amplicons were purified from gel with the NucleoSpin Gel and PCR Clean-up kit, measured on Qubit, and combined at 4 nM. The quality of the amplicon pool was checked on an Agilent 2100 Bioanalyzer prior to Illumina next-generation sequencing. The original methods were these. Annotation of TRB rearrangements was done in MiXCR 3.0.8 with the default MiXCR reference library. Sequences with fewer than 2 reads and non-productive reads were filtered out, and every unique CDR3 nucleotide sequence was treated as a single clone. Clonality, diversity, richness and V-J gene usage were computed in R 3.5.1. GLIPH2 was used to cluster TCRs by CDR3 similarity, and OLGA was used to calculate generation probabilities. Only GLIPH2 clusters containing at least four unique TCR clonotypes present in at least three individuals were kept. TCRdb trimmed the raw reads at Q25, called clones with MiXCR and kept productive beta chains. Rows are combined by CDR3 protein, so each entry shows the most common genes and DNA. The V and J calls here are based on TCRdb, not the publication. This sample lists some 13,000 distinct CDR3 sequences; about 25% were detected once. Roughly 4.2% of the sample belongs to the ten largest clones.

Details on this clonotype: No antigen is known for it. One base away there is no much larger clone; base qualities are not given.

The CDR3 holds 14 amino acids from the cysteine to the phenylalanine. Kept here is only the CDR3 DNA, which spans 42 bases and is read in frame from base 1. From the germline V gene, CDR1 is ENHRY and CDR2 is SYGVKD. Trimming removed 6 bases from V and 7 bases from J; the gene matches leave 5 bases unexplained. TRB repertoires were amplified from about 250-500 ng of genomic DNA extracted from blood. Recombination linked TRBV10-3 to TRBJ2-7; 14 bases in the middle match TRBD2. This TCR came from a human donor who had recovered from COVID-19. Sequencing was carried out using blood. The sequenced DNA is TGTGCCATCAGGGGACTAGCGGGAGTGGGGGAGCAGTACTTC. Its product reads: CAIRGLAGVGEQYF.